This TCR beta chain appears in the sequencing data of a study of blood T cell repertoires in COVID-19. Study background: Samples taken during acute and convalescent COVID-19 were collected in the United States, Italy and Spain. T cells, B-cell-depleted T cells, or PBMCs supplied cDNA or gDNA.

With 6 bases removed from V and 4 bases from J, the gap between germline ends came to 17 bases. This CDR3 is 15 amino acids long. Germline CDR1 MNHEY, CDR2 SVGAGI. The data were produced by immunoSEQ multiplex PCR, yet TCRdb's version contains in-frame clones alone and is incomplete. The data contain about 110,000 clones, roughly 85% of them seen just once; the ten biggest clones take up around 3.9%. This clonotype was obtained from a man aged 50 to 60 with acute or convalescent COVID-19. The chain joins TRBV6-5 to TRBJ2-3; the D gene is possibly TRBD1 (6 bases). Sequencing input: peripheral blood. CDR3 loop: CASRPRGQRSDTQYF. CDR3 sequence (DNA): TGTGCCAGCAGGCCCCGAGGACAGCGGTCAGATACGCAGTATTTT.